The present entry profiles one T cell receptor beta chain with its context. This CDR3 is built from 16 residues. J gave up 1 base and V 2 bases, and 2 bases lay outside the gene matches. Germline lookup yields CDR1 MRHNA and CDR2 SNTAGT. These data belong to a study of blood T cell repertoires in COVID-19. At the level of the study: There were acute and convalescent COVID-19 samples, and they came from the United States, Italy and Spain.

The table came from immunoSEQ multiplex PCR; TCRdb's copy has only in-frame clones and leaves some out. This repertoire shows some 310,000 clones, roughly 90% found once; its top ten account for roughly 10%. The clonotype comes from a woman in her twenties or thirties who had recovered from COVID-19. Sequences were obtained from PBMCs or T cells enriched from blood (not recorded which). This chain joins TRBV6-4 and TRBJ2-2; 9 bases fit TRBD1. This chain's CDR3 is CASSDQGQGNTGELFF. CDR3 nucleotide sequence: TGTGCCAGCAGTGACCAGGGACAGGGGAACACCGGGGAGCTGTTTTTT.